The 16 T cell receptor beta chains presented below share a single source sample, sequenced in a study of T cells in Graves' hyperthyroidism and ophthalmopathy. TCR beta CDR3 regions were amplified from RNA. With the HTBI primer set, the TCR CDR3 went through a first round of RT-PCR. TCRdb recomputed calls from the multiplex PCR reads with MiXCR, one row per CDR3 protein. The sample records some 550,000 distinct CDR3 sequences, less than 25% being singletons. The specimen sequenced was blood. These TCRs come from a man younger than 30 with Graves' hyperthyroidism.

This clonotype was counted ten times or more. This chain joins TRBV20-1 and TRBJ1-2; D not certain. The CDR3 has 15 residues. V lost 3 bases and J lost 2, with 16 bases in between. CDR1 and CDR2 (germline): DFQATT, SNEGSKA (reference sequence). CDR3 sequence reads: CSARVWPGSNYGYTF. The CDR3 DNA follows: TGCAGTGCTAGGGTTTGGCCGGGTTCGAACTATGGCTACACCTTC.

This clonotype was counted at least ten times. V gene TRBV9 combines with J gene TRBJ1-1; perhaps TRBD1 as D (6 bases). Germline V lookup: CDR1 SGDLS, CDR2 YYNGEE. The germline V and J ends were trimmed by 0 bases and 4 bases, with 16 bases remaining between them. The CDR3 covers 16 residues. The CDR3 DNA follows: TGTGCCAGCAGCGTAGGGTTCGCAGGGGAGTTCACTGAAGCTTTCTTT. It encodes CASSVGFAGEFTEAFF.

The chain joins TRBV24-1 to TRBJ1-2, with 10 bases that match TRBD1. The CDR3 is 14 residues long. V shed 2 bases, J shed 6 bases, and the junction held 2 bases outside the gene matches. In germline, CDR1 is KGHDR, CDR2 SFDVKD. CDR3 sequence reads: CATSDWTGGHGYTF. The CDR3 bases are TGTGCCACCAGTGATTGGACAGGGGGACATGGCTACACCTTC.

The table lists this clonotype with a few counts. This chain joins TRBV4-1 and TRBJ1-1, with D maybe TRBD1 (5 bases). Trimming stripped 1 base from V and 0 bases from J, with 12 bases between. The CDR3 length is 16 residues. Germline CDR1 and CDR2: MGHRA and YSYEKL. This CDR3 is CASSQAGTLMNTEAFF. Here the CDR3 DNA reads TGCGCCAGCAGCCAAGCCGGGACCCTCATGAACACTGAAGCTTTCTTT.

The gene calls are TRBV20-1 and TRBJ1-2; 10 bases align to TRBD1. Germline V CDR1 and CDR2: DFQATT, SNEGSKA (reference sequence). V dropped 5 bases and J dropped 7; count of bases not matched to a gene: 4. The CDR3 has 12 amino acids. CDR3 DNA: TGCAGTGCTTTTGACAGGGGGCTTGGCTACACCTTC. Translating it yields CSAFDRGLGYTF.

This clonotype was seen many times. The J gene is TRBJ1-1, the V gene TRBV28, with 7 bases matching TRBD1. Losses at the gene ends were 3 bases for V and 1 base for J; bases not matched to a gene: 5. The CDR3 runs to 15 residues. CDR1 and CDR2 from the germline V gene are MDHEN and SYDVKM. The CDR3 reads CASSFYRGGNTEAFF. The CDR3 DNA reads as TGTGCCAGCAGTTTTTACAGGGGAGGGAACACTGAAGCTTTCTTT.

This chain connects TRBV10-3 to TRBJ2-5; 7 positions match TRBD1. The CDR3 runs to 13 residues. Germline trimming cut 6 bases from V and 0 bases from J; bases unmatched to any gene: 1. CDR1 and CDR2 from the germline V gene are ENHRY and SYGVKD. The CDR3 here is CAIRGTDQETQYF. CDR3 coding DNA: TGTGCCATCAGGGGGACAGACCAAGAGACCCAGTACTTC.

This clonotype was found many times. The rearrangement uses TRBV24-1 and TRBJ2-2; D remains ambiguous. Per germline, CDR1 KGHDR and CDR2 SFDVKD. The CDR3 is made up of 13 amino acids. V was cut by 5 bases and J by 6 bases, with 9 bases left in between. CDR3 nucleotide sequence: TGTGCCACCAGTGGTTTAGGCCCCGGGGAGCTGTTTTTT. This gives the protein CATSGLGPGELFF.

Many counts were recorded for this clonotype. The chain is built from TRBV6-2 or TRBV6-3 and TRBJ1-2; D is unclear. From germline, CDR1 is MNHEY and CDR2 SVGEGT. This CDR3 spans 18 amino acids. Trimming left V 6 bases short and J 3 bases short, with 26 bases between. The CDR3 reads CASSWGYPFGRNYYGYTF. In DNA, the CDR3 is TGTGCCAGCAGCTGGGGATACCCTTTTGGACGGAACTACTATGGCTACACCTTC.

Of note for this clonotype: Likely a read error: the CDR3 ends without its conserved phenylalanine or tryptophan. The V gene is TRBV20-1, the J gene TRBJ1-2, with 7 bases fitting TRBD1. With 3 bases clipped from V and 4 bases from J, the junction kept 14 bases outside the gene matches. The germline V gene has CDR1 DFQATT and CDR2 SNEGSKA (reference sequence). The CDR3 runs to 16 residues. The CDR3 DNA is TGCAGTGCTAGTACGAGACAGGGAATTCGGCGCTATGGCTACACCGAC. Residues: CSASTRQGIRRYGYTD.

Ten or more counts support this clonotype. The chain is built from TRBV6-1 and TRBJ2-2, with D hard to call. Trimming shortened V by 6 bases and J by 6 bases, and 11 bases separated the two germline ends. The CDR3 covers 13 residues. CDR1 and CDR2 from the germline V gene are MNHNS and SASEGT. CDR3 in amino acids: CASRGPGPGELFF. The CDR3 coding sequence is TGTGCCAGCAGAGGGCCTGGCCCCGGGGAGCTGTTTTTT.

CDR3 bases: TGCGCCAGCAGCATGGACCCCATGGGGACCGGGGAGCTGTTTTTT. It encodes CASSMDPMGTGELFF. The chain uses TRBV5-1 and TRBJ2-2; no firm D call. CDR3 length: 15 residues. V dropped 4 bases and J dropped 5 bases, with 15 bases sitting between them. Germline CDR1 and CDR2: SGHRS and YFSETQ.

This clonotype was observed at least ten times. J is TRBJ2-5 and V is TRBV27; D is uncertain. This CDR3 contains 12 residues. From germline, CDR1 is MNHEY and CDR2 SMNVEV (reference sequence). The V gene lost 11 bases and the J gene lost 4 bases, with 14 bases spanning the gap. CDR3 in DNA: TGTGCCTCCGGGCCGAGTGGAGAGACCCAGTACTTC. Translated: CASGPSGETQYF.

J is TRBJ1-2 and V is TRBV12-3 or TRBV12-4; no definite D call. CDR3 size: 13 residues. V lost 5 bases and J 4 bases, leaving 11 bases between the germline ends. Written as DNA, the CDR3 is TGTGCCAGCAGTAATGCCAGGACCTATGGCTACACCTTC. Its protein is CASSNARTYGYTF.

This chain links TRBV12-3 or TRBV12-4 with TRBJ2-7, with D possibly TRBD2 on 6 matching bases. The CDR3 length is 14 residues. Trimming removed 5 bases at V and 7 bases at J, with 18 bases between. CDR3 nucleotides: TGTGCCAGCAGTGACCCCGCGGGGAGTGAAGAGCAGTACTTC. The encoded protein is CASSDPAGSEEQYF.

This clonotype was found many times. The chain is built from TRBV12-3 or TRBV12-4 and TRBJ2-2; tentatively, D is TRBD1 (6 bases). V was pared by 6 bases and J by 7 bases, with 24 bases between. The CDR3 has 17 residues. CDR3 coding DNA: TGTGCCAGCAGACTCCCCCGGTCCAGGGGCTTGGGCGGGGAGCTGTTTTTT. It yields the protein CASRLPRSRGLGGELFF.